This T cell receptor beta chain was captured by sequencing in a study of tumor-infiltrating T cells and Merkel cell polyomavirus (dated by TCRdb to about 2017). A note on the overall study: In Merkel cell carcinoma patients, the study examined CD8+ T cells specific for the Merkel cell polyomavirus KLL epitope. The therapies patients received were varied and non-standardized, including chemotherapy, radiation and immunotherapies. Patients came in at different disease stages and had a median follow-up of approximately 3 years, ranging from about 1.1 to 6.0 years. TRB sequencing covered KLL-tetramer-sorted cells from blood or tumor-infiltrating lymphocytes in approximately 15 samples, plus 12 matched whole-tumor samples. Most whole-tumor samples were approximately 25-micron curls cut from formalin-fixed, paraffin-embedded tissue blocks. Across the study, one tumor sample was obtained as a frozen nodal tumor digest and one as a flash-frozen core biopsy of a metastasis. What the research found in general, with its limitations: KLL-specific TRB repertoires were diverse and mostly private, with just one public clonotype, shared by two patients, among over 350 unique sequences. One limitation of the study is the small sample size (n ≈ eleven patients). A higher intratumoral fraction of KLL-specific T cells (about 1.9-20% versus about 0-0.15%) was associated with significantly improved MCC-specific survival. More unique KLL-specific clonotypes in tumors (about 5-120 vs 0-3) was associated with a significant MCC-specific survival advantage (P = 0.0051). The study examined just one viral epitope, so T cells targeting other Merkel cell polyomavirus epitopes were not captured.

In this sample, this clone turned up a few times. The target of this receptor is not known. Nothing much larger sits one base from this clone, and base qualities are not available. Robust positive staining for Merkel cell polyomavirus Large T antigen was observed by immunohistochemistry in the tumors of all patients. Some 12 Merkel cell carcinoma patients with robust KLL-tetramer+ populations, above 0.04% of CD8+ T cells, in blood and/or cultured TIL were included. All patients were identified as Caucasian, and a median age of approximately 60 years (range roughly 45 to 80 years) was recorded. Lymph node tumors were analyzed for patients with unknown primaries who presented with nodal disease, or when there was not enough primary tissue. The library was obtained by the immunoSEQ multiplex PCR assay. Genomic DNA extraction, TRB sequencing and normalization were performed by Adaptive Biotechnologies (Seattle, WA). The paper's data handling went like this. To compute clonality, the Shannon entropy of productive TRB sequences was normalized by log2 of unique productive sequences and then subtracted from one. KLL-specific clonotypes in tumors were identified by matching TCRbeta CDR3 amino acid sequences to those from the tetramer-sorted sample of each patient. TCRdb took this table from immuneACCESS and kept in-frame rearrangements with V and J called. Such tables lack part of the clones; where checked against another copy, unresolved V genes explain under half of the gap, and the rest is unexplained. V, J and clone size are taken as reported in that table, and D and trimming were inferred from the DNA itself. For this sample the table gives 24,000 or so clones, of which 70% to 90% were detected only once. Roughly 2.7% of the sample comes from the top ten.

Sequences SGHDT (CDR1) and YYEEEE (CDR2) are obtained from the germline V gene. The CDR3 runs 15 residues from the cysteine to the phenylalanine. The CDR3 DNA has 45 bases and is translated from base 1. At the junction V is shortened by 4 bases and J by 5 bases; bases outside the gene matches: 8. Sequenced sample: lymph node tissue. The sequence derives from a man aged 45-60 years with Merkel cell carcinoma. The chain joins TRBV5-6 to TRBJ1-2; TRBD1 matches 10 bases in the middle. The sequenced DNA is TGTGCCAGCAGCCGCGGACAGGGGGGGCGGTATGGCTACACCTTC. Its protein reads: CASSRGQGGRYGYTF. Here the CDR3 is joined to the reference TRBV5-6 and TRBJ1-2 genes, and the full variable domain is: DAGVTQSPTHLIKTRGQQVTLRCSPKSGHDTVSWYQQALGQGPQFIFQYYEEEERQRGNFPDRFSGHQFPNYSSELNVNALLLGDSALYLCASSRGQGGRYGYTFGSGTRLTVV.